This is a list of T cell receptor beta chains from one sample in a study of T cell responses to AZD1222 COVID-19 vaccine. The method was immunoSEQ multiplex PCR; TCRdb's version includes in-frame clones alone and lacks a portion of them. The sample consists of more than 250,000 clones, 85% to 95% of them appearing once. The material was peripheral blood, obtained on day 0 of AZD1222 vaccination. The receptors originated from an adult in good health. CDR3s include the opening cysteine and the closing phenylalanine or tryptophan. D genes are given only for firm matches. Rows give clone size only sometimes, using once, few, many, or a class for an expanded clone.

-	TRBJ1-2	-	TRBV5-1	CASSLFLTSDANYGYTF	TGCGCCAGCAGCTTGTTTCTGACCTCCGACGCTAACTATGGCTACACCTTC
-	TRBJ1-6	TRBD1	TRBV27	CASSPHRGSSSYNSPLHF	TGTGCCAGCAGTCCACACAGGGGCTCCAGCTCCTATAATTCACCCCTCCACTTT
-	TRBJ1-1	-	TRBV6-6	CASIPDRDTEAFF	TGTGCCAGCATTCCCGACAGAGACACTGAAGCTTTCTTT
-	TRBJ2-1	-	TRBV6-5	CASSYSYPRGEQFF	TGTGCCAGCAGTTACTCTTACCCACGGGGGGAGCAGTTCTTC
-	TRBJ2-2	TRBD2	TRBV7-3	CASSFTPNPSGRYTGELFF	TGTGCCAGCAGCTTCACGCCAAACCCTAGCGGGAGGTATACCGGGGAGCTGTTTTTT
-	TRBJ2-7	-	TRBV6-5	CASSYSRTYEQYF	TGTGCCAGCAGTTACTCGAGGACCTACGAGCAGTACTTC
-	TRBJ2-1	-	TRBV3-1/TRBV3-2	CASSQARVYNEQFF	TGTGCCAGCAGCCAAGCCAGGGTCTACAATGAGCAGTTCTTC
-	TRBJ1-2	TRBD1	TRBV5-1	CASSLGAGQAKDHGYTF	TGCGCCAGCAGCTTGGGGGCCGGACAGGCCAAAGACCATGGCTACACCTTC
-	TRBJ1-3	-	TRBV5-5	CASSLAPTWGGTGNTIYF	TGTGCCAGCAGCTTGGCACCTACCTGGGGCGGCACAGGAAACACCATATATTTT
-	TRBJ2-7	-	TRBV28	CASSTRGGRAYEQYF	TGTGCCAGCAGCACAAGGGGGGGGCGGGCCTACGAGCAGTACTTC
-	TRBJ2-5	TRBD1	TRBV2	CASSEARTGGATQYF	TGTGCCAGCAGTGAAGCGAGGACAGGGGGCGCGACCCAGTACTTC
-	TRBJ1-1	-	TRBV27	CASSTGFLNTEAFF	TGTGCCAGCAGTACAGGTTTCCTGAACACTGAAGCTTTCTTT
-	TRBJ1-5	-	TRBV6-1	CASSESVRSPYSNQPQHF	TGTGCCAGCAGTGAATCAGTAAGGTCTCCTTATAGCAATCAGCCCCAGCATTTT
-	TRBJ2-2	-	TRBV9	CASTATTNTGELFF	TGTGCCAGCACCGCTACTACGAACACCGGGGAGCTGTTTTTT
-	TRBJ1-2	-	TRBV19	CASSFVYGYTF	TGTGCCAGTAGTTTCGTCTATGGCTACACCTTC
-	TRBJ2-1	TRBD2	TRBV10-3	CAIASGRFF	TGTGCCATCGCTAGCGGTAGGTTCTTC
-	TRBJ2-7	TRBD1	TRBV5-4	CASSLARQGFDLEQYF	TGTGCCAGCAGCTTGGCCCGACAGGGGTTCGACCTAGAGCAGTACTTC
-	TRBJ2-1	TRBD2	TRBV18	CASSPGTSGSNEQFF	TGTGCCAGCTCACCCGGGACTAGCGGGAGTAATGAGCAGTTCTTC
-	TRBJ2-1	-	TRBV6-2/TRBV6-3	CASSYSGAGYNEQFF	TGTGCCAGCAGTTACTCTGGGGCCGGCTACAATGAGCAGTTCTTC
once	TRBJ2-3	-	TRBV5-1	CASSLAGASTDTQYF	TGCGCCAGCAGCTTGGCGGGGGCTAGCACAGATACGCAGTATTTT
-	TRBJ2-2	-	TRBV27	CASSGSRYRELFF	TGTGCCAGCAGTGGCTCCAGATACCGGGAGCTGTTTTTT
-	TRBJ2-5	-	TRBV2	CASSLRAGKETQYF	TGTGCCAGCAGTTTAAGGGCGGGGAAAGAGACCCAGTACTTC
once	TRBJ2-7	-	TRBV7-2	CASSSSGPGVEQYF	TGTGCCAGCAGCTCATCGGGGCCCGGGGTCGAGCAGTACTTC
-	TRBJ2-3	-	TRBV3-1/TRBV3-2	CASSRQDTQYF	TGTGCCAGCAGCCGACAAGATACGCAGTATTTT
-	TRBJ2-7	TRBD1	TRBV5-1	CASSLIGTGALEQYF	TGCGCCAGCAGCTTGATCGGGACAGGGGCCTTGGAGCAGTACTTC
-	TRBJ2-7	-	TRBV6-5	CASSYDRNSYEQYF	TGTGCCAGCAGTTACGACAGGAACTCCTACGAGCAGTACTTC
once	TRBJ2-1	TRBD2	TRBV2	CANQRGVDNEQFF	TGTGCCAACCAGCGGGGGGTAGACAATGAGCAGTTCTTC
-	TRBJ2-2	-	TRBV5-1	CASSSGETGELFF	TGCGCCAGCAGCTCCGGAGAGACCGGGGAGCTGTTTTTT
-	TRBJ2-2	-	TRBV29-1	CSVSKINTGELFF	TGCAGCGTTTCCAAGATTAACACCGGGGAGCTGTTTTTT
-	TRBJ2-7	-	TRBV7-9	CASSPPGRGRYEQYF	TGTGCCAGCAGCCCGCCGGGCAGGGGAAGGTACGAGCAGTACTTC
-	TRBJ1-1	-	TRBV20-1	CSARDGVEAFF	TGCAGTGCTAGAGACGGCGTTGAAGCTTTCTTT
-	TRBJ1-1	-	TRBV5-1	CASSSSDGTEAFF	TGCGCCAGCAGCTCCTCCGATGGCACTGAAGCTTTCTTT
-	TRBJ1-5	-	TRBV5-8	CASSWPTVRGKPQHF	TGTGCCAGCAGTTGGCCAACCGTCAGGGGAAAGCCCCAGCATTTT
-	TRBJ1-1	TRBD1	TRBV5-1	CASRPVQGASEAFF	TGCGCCAGCAGACCAGTTCAGGGGGCCAGTGAAGCTTTCTTT
-	TRBJ1-2	-	TRBV6-5	CASSRTDQYGYTF	TGTGCCAGCAGCAGGACAGACCAATATGGCTACACCTTC
-	TRBJ1-2	-	TRBV15	CATSRRTGLPDGYTF	TGTGCCACCAGCAGGCGAACAGGGCTGCCCGATGGCTACACCTTC
-	TRBJ2-3	TRBD2	TRBV28	CASSFQAGGQYF	TGTGCCAGCAGTTTCCAAGCGGGGGGGCAGTATTTT
-	TRBJ2-5	-	TRBV2	CASGPGTETQYF	TGTGCCAGCGGGCCGGGCACAGAGACCCAGTACTTC
-	TRBJ1-2	-	TRBV4-1	CASSQGGGDYGYTF	TGCGCCAGCAGCCAAGGCGGAGGTGACTATGGCTACACCTTC
-	TRBJ2-3	-	TRBV12-5	CASGRGYPTDTQYF	TGTGCTAGTGGTCGGGGGTACCCCACAGATACGCAGTATTTT
-	TRBJ2-1	-	TRBV5-6	CASSLAFRTDEQFF	TGTGCCAGCAGCTTGGCCTTCCGGACCGATGAGCAGTTCTTC